One and the same sample provided the 3 T cell receptor beta chains below, sequenced in a study of blood T cell repertoires in COVID-19. Produced via immunoSEQ multiplex PCR; TCRdb's table is partial and in-frame only. The sample lists 200,000 or so clones; 88% were seen once. The sequencing sample was made of PBMCs or T cells enriched from blood (not recorded which). The receptors stem from a woman aged 25 to 45 who had recovered from COVID-19.

This clone was observed a handful of times. This sequence joins TRBV5-1 and TRBJ2-7; possible D gene TRBD1, 7 bases. This CDR3 is 14 amino acids long. V was trimmed by 6 bases and J by 5 bases, leaving 18 bases between them. Germline assignment: CDR1 SGHRS and CDR2 YFSETQ. CDR3 protein: CASKAGTADDEQYF. CDR3 nucleotides: TGCGCCAGCAAGGCGGGGACAGCCGATGACGAGCAGTACTTC.

The genes are TRBV7-2 and TRBJ1-2, with D maybe TRBD1 (6 bases). From germline, CDR1 is SGHTA and CDR2 FQGNSA. This CDR3 region has 13 residues. The V end was cut by 5 bases, the J end by 5 bases, with 12 bases between. The CDR3 DNA sequence: TGTGCCAGCAGCCCACAGGGTCGGTATGGCTACACCTTC. Translation gives CASSPQGRYGYTF.

The chain carries TRBV7-8 and TRBJ1-5; tentative D call: TRBD1 (5 bases). The V gene lost 1 base and the J gene lost 3 bases, with 16 bases spanning the gap. Germline CDR1 SGHVS, CDR2 FQNEAQ. The CDR3 length is 17 residues. CDR3 DNA sequence: TGTGCCAGCAGCTTAGGCGGGGCAGACACCTACAATCAGCCCCAGCATTTT. Amino acid sequence: CASSLGGADTYNQPQHF.